This T cell receptor beta chain came from a study of glioma-infiltrating T cells. This clonotype occurred a few times. In germline, CDR1 is MGHRA, CDR2 YSYEKL. The CDR3 consists of 18 residues. Trimming left V 0 bases short and J 1 base short, with 13 bases between. Amplification of TCR alpha and beta CDR3 regions from RNA used iRepertoire nested multiplex PCR. TCRdb itself ran the multiplex PCR reads through MiXCR, one entry per CDR3 protein. In the table there are a few hundred thousand distinct CDR3 sequences, roughly two fifths of which are singletons. The receptor was isolated from a human donor with low-grade glioma or glioblastoma, undergoing nonglioma brain surgery, or in good health (not recorded which). The chain uses TRBV4-1 and TRBJ2-6, with D possibly being TRBD1 (6 bases). The sample was glioma tissue, nonneoplastic brain tissue, or PBMCs (not recorded which). The CDR3 DNA sequence: TGCGCCAGCAGCCAAGATCGAAGGGGGATGTCTGGGGCCAACGTCCTGACTTTC. Residues: CASSQDRRGMSGANVLTF.